The entry below gives a single T cell receptor beta chain sequence along with its context. The antigen is undetermined. The data are from a study of cytomegalovirus exposure and HLA in healthy donors. Findings of the study overall: It was reportedly the case that the classifier diagnosed cytomegalovirus status with high specificity and sensitivity. In the 130 or so validation repertoires, a later analysis found that first-cohort TCR clusters tended to co-occur. It was approximately 150 TCR beta chains that were listed as cytomegalovirus-associated.

The method was immunoSEQ multiplex PCR; TCRdb's version includes in-frame clones alone and lacks a portion of them. The repertoire includes 130,000 or so clones, just under 90% of them detected once, and approximately 3.5% sits in the top ten. This CDR3 is 12 amino acids long. Germline V gives CDR1 SNHLY, CDR2 FYNNEI. Trimming removed 7 bases from V and 8 bases from J; junction bases left unmatched: 3. Sequenced: PBMCs. The genes are TRBV2 and TRBJ2-1; 9 nucleotides line up with TRBD1. The sequence was collected from a man aged 30 to 39 in good health and CMV-seronegative. CDR3 loop: CASKDRGYEQFF. The CDR3 nucleotides are TGTGCCAGCAAGGACAGGGGCTATGAGCAGTTCTTC.